The 11 T cell receptor beta chains below all came from one sample that was sequenced in a study of CD8+CD57+ T cells in acquired aplastic anemia. Using genomic DNA as the template, TCR beta VDJ and CDR3 profiling was carried out. TCRdb itself ran the reads through MiXCR, one entry per CDR3 protein. The sample consists of 180,000 or so distinct CDR3 sequences, 46% of them appearing once. The sequencing input was sorted CD4+, CD8+, or CD8+CD57+ T cells (not recorded which) from PBMCs. The receptors were sampled from a human donor in good health.

This clonotype was recorded once. The chain combines TRBV25-1 with TRBJ1-1, with TRBD1 matching 8 bases. J lost 1 base, V lost 3 bases, and 13 bases had no gene match. This CDR3 region has 18 residues. Per germline, CDR1 MGHDK and CDR2 SYGVNS. As DNA, the CDR3 is TGTGCCAGCAGTGACCGAACCAGGGGGCTAGGGGGGAACACTGAAGCTTTCTTT. It is translated as CASSDRTRGLGGNTEAFF. Using reference TRBV25-1 and TRBJ1-1 for the parts outside the CDR3, the full variable domain is EADIYQTPRYLVIGTGKKITLECSQTMGHDKMYWYQQDPGMELHLIHYSYGVNSTEKGDLSSESTVSRIRTEHFPLTLESARPSHTSQYLCASSDRTRGLGGNTEAFFGQGTRLTVV.

This clonotype was seen many times. This chain links TRBV5-4 with TRBJ1-1; D remains ambiguous. Germline V gene lookup returns CDR1 SGHNT and CDR2 YYREEE (reference sequence). Trimming pared 4 bases from V and 1 base from J, leaving 11 bases between. This CDR3 comprises 14 residues. The CDR3 loop reads CASSIPTENTEAFF. The CDR3 DNA is TGTGCCAGCAGCATCCCGACGGAGAACACTGAAGCTTTCTTT.

Many counts were recorded for this clonotype. This rearrangement joins TRBV14 to TRBJ2-2, with D uncertain. CDR1 and CDR2 from the germline V gene are SGHDN and FVKESK. This CDR3 has 14 residues. The V end lost 4 bases, the J end lost 6 bases, and 12 bases lay between the germline ends. CDR3 region: CASSRQVWSGELFF. The CDR3 DNA follows: TGTGCCAGCAGCCGGCAAGTGTGGTCCGGGGAGCTGTTTTTT. Based on the CDR3 plus reference TRBV14 and TRBJ2-2, the full variable domain is EAGVTQFPSHSVIEKGQTVTLRCDPISGHDNLYWYRRVMGKEIKFLLHFVKESKQDESGMPNNRFLAERTGGTYSTLKVQPAELEDSGVYFCASSRQVWSGELFFGEGSRLTVL.

V is TRBV28 and J is TRBJ2-1; 12 bases fit TRBD1. Per the germline V gene, CDR1 is MDHEN and CDR2 is SYDVKM. The trim removed 0 bases at V and 5 bases at J, leaving 5 bases unmatched. The CDR3 runs to 17 residues. The CDR3 DNA reads TGTGCCAGCAGTTTATGGGGACAGGGGGCTAGTGACAATGAGCAGTTCTTC. Its translation is CASSLWGQGASDNEQFF.

Notes on this clonotype: At one of its ends the junction is not consistent with the germline gene, which may arise from a read error. The J gene is TRBJ1-2, the V gene TRBV2; D gene unclear. The CDR3 consists of 15 residues. CDR1 and CDR2 from the germline V gene are SNHLY and FYNNEI. CDR3 coding DNA: TGCGCCAGCAGTGACACTACAGTCACTAACTATGGCTACACCTTC. It translates to CASSDTTVTNYGYTF. The whole variable domain, remainder taken from reference TRBV2 and TRBJ1-2, is EPEVTQTPSHQVTQMGQEVILRCVPISNHLYFYWYRQILGQKVEFLVSFYNNEISEKSEIFDDQFSVERPDGSNFTLKIRSTKLEDSAMYFCASSDTTVTNYGYTFGSGTRLTVV.

This clonotype came up many times. The rearrangement links TRBV3-1 to TRBJ2-7; D is possibly TRBD2 (5 bases). CDR1 and CDR2 (germline): LGHDT, YNNKEL (reference sequence). V was pared by 2 bases and J by 6 bases, with 11 bases between. The CDR3 is 13 residues long. The CDR3 region is CASSQRQGSEQYF. CDR3 nucleotides: TGTGCCAGCAGCCAAAGGCAAGGGAGCGAGCAGTACTTC.

About this clonotype itself: The CDR3 carries no conserved terminal phenylalanine or tryptophan, so it likely arises from a read error. J is TRBJ2-7 and V is TRBV10-3; D gene uncertain. This CDR3 spans 17 amino acids. CDR1 and CDR2 (germline): ENHRY, SYGVKD. The V gene lost 4 bases and the J gene lost 1 base, with 20 bases spanning the gap. For the CDR3, the DNA is TGTGCCATCAGTGGGGTGACAATGGTTGATGGGTCCTACGAGCAGTACCTC. Translated: CAISGVTMVDGSYEQYL.

Many counts were recorded for this clonotype. This chain uses TRBV4-2 with TRBJ2-5, with D perhaps TRBD1 or TRBD2 (6 bases each). This CDR3 has 16 residues. Germline CDR1 is LGHNA and CDR2 is YNFKEQ. V was shortened by 0 bases and J by 5 bases, with 16 bases between the two germline ends. The CDR3: CASSQDGTTSPETQYF. DNA of the CDR3: TGTGCCAGCAGCCAAGATGGGACAACTAGCCCCGAGACCCAGTACTTC.

This clonotype was seen many times. This rearrangement joins TRBV6-1 to TRBJ1-2; possible D gene TRBD1, 5 bases. CDR1 and CDR2 (germline): MNHNS, SASEGT. V gave up 6 bases and J gave up 4 bases, with 9 bases separating them. This CDR3 region has 12 residues. This CDR3 reads CASRGHSYGYTF. The CDR3, as DNA: TGTGCCAGCAGAGGACACTCCTATGGCTACACCTTC.

This clonotype occurred a few times. The genes are TRBV24-1 and TRBJ2-7; TRBD2 matches at 10 bases. Germline V lookup: CDR1 KGHDR, CDR2 SFDVKD. CDR3 size: 16 residues. V trimming: 2 bases; J trimming: 5 bases; junction bases outside the gene matches: 8. CDR3 nucleotides: TGTGCCACCAGTGATTGGACTAGCGGAGGGGTGGACGAGCAGTACTTC. This sequence encodes CATSDWTSGGVDEQYF.

This clonotype was detected many times. This chain links TRBV7-9 with TRBJ1-2; 7 nucleotides line up with TRBD1. Germline V gene data show CDR1 as SEHNR and CDR2 as FQNEAQ (reference sequence). With V trimmed by 4 bases and J by 2 bases, 13 bases remained unmatched. The CDR3 totals 17 residues. The CDR3 sequence: CASSSGVLGQTNYGYTF. CDR3 bases: TGTGCCAGCAGCTCTGGGGTCTTGGGACAGACGAACTATGGCTACACCTTC.